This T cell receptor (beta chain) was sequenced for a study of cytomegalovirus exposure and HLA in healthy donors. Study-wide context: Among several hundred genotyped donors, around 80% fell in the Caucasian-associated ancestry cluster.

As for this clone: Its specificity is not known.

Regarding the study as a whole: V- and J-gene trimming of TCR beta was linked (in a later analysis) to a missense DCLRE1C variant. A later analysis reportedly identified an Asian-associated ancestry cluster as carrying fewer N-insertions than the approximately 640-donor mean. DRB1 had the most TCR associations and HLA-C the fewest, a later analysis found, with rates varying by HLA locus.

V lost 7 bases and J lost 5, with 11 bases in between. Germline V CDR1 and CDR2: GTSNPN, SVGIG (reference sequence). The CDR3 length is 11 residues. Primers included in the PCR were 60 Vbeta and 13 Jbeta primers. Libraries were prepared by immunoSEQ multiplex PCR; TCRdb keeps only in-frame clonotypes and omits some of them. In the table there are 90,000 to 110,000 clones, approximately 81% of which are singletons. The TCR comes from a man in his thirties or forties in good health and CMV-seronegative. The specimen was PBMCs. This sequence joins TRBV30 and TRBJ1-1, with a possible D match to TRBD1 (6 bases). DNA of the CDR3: TGTGCCTTCCTAGGGGGAACTGAAGCTTTCTTT. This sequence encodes CAFLGGTEAFF.